This record concerns one TCR beta chain sequence. Authors' methods: Amplification with reference gene primers provided the estimates of nucleated cell counts. Using immunoSEQ multiplex PCR, the repertoire was profiled, and TCRdb retains in-frame clones only, with some absent. That table furnishes V, J and clone size, whereas the DNA furnished D and trimming. The table shows tens of thousands of clones, with 70% to 90% occurring only once. CDR1 is SGHKS, CDR2 YYEKEE, per germline (reference sequence). Trimming pared 4 bases from V and 10 bases from J, leaving 13 bases between. The CDR3 is 12 residues long. These data belong to a study of blood T cell repertoires in COVID-19. Study in general: Acute and convalescent COVID-19 specimens originated in the United States, Italy and Spain. Sources were T cells, B-cell-depleted T cells, or PBMCs; the material itself was cDNA or gDNA.

The chain recombines TRBV5-5 with TRBJ2-3; TRBD2 might be the D (6 bases). The sample consisted of peripheral blood. This TCR derives from a man in his fifties with COVID-19, enrolled during active disease. The CDR3 DNA is TGTGCCAGCAGCCCCTCCGGGGACTCGCAGTATTTT. Protein sequence: CASSPSGDSQYF.